This T cell receptor beta chain is from a study of somatic mutations in cytotoxic T cells in rheumatoid arthritis (dated by TCRdb to about 2017). In terms of the full investigation: Patient peripheral blood (about 29 ml EDTA) was drawn right after diagnosis and before any treatment started. Sorted V beta1+ cells also underwent TCRB sequencing, and some V beta antibody-stained T-cell populations were flow-sorted at nearly 100% purity on a FACSAria II or Sony SH800. Whether expanded CD8+ T-cell clones in untreated, newly diagnosed rheumatoid arthritis carry somatic mutations was the study question, and clonality was characterized with TCRB deep sequencing. A total of 65 to 70 rheumatoid arthritis patients and roughly 18 healthy controls underwent TCRB deep sequencing. Patient and control groups had essentially identical median ages.

CD4+ and CD8+ cells were isolated by positive magnetic bead selection on an AutoMACS, and purity was checked by flow cytometry. Clonal expansions were first screened by flow cytometry with a TCR V beta antibody panel, then characterized by TCRB deep sequencing of sorted CD8+ fractions. Peripheral blood mononuclear cells were obtained using density gradient separation with Ficoll-Paque PLUS. DNA from CD4-enriched, CD8-enriched or PBMC samples was extracted using Nucleospin Tissue or Tissue XS kits and then quantified on a Qubit 2.0 fluorometer. General study outcomes and caveats: In about an eighth of the 65 patients, more than 20% of CD8+ cells belonged to the largest CD8+ clone, while several identical CD8+ TCRB sequences were shared between blood and synovial fluid. The expanded CD8+ clones had unknown antigen targets, and not appearing in virus-specific databases did not rule out that they were virus-specific. CD8+ T-cell clonality in rheumatoid arthritis patients was not significantly different from that in age-matched healthy controls. In patients, CD8+ clonality rose with age (Spearman r ~ 0.49), which was not the case in healthy controls. The slight TRBV07 underrepresentation in patients was not adjusted for multiple comparisons.

V and J are truncated by 2 bases and 3 bases respectively, leaving an intervening sequence of 8 bases. From a lookup of the germline V gene, CDR1 and CDR2 are MNHEY and SVGAGI. Measured from the cysteine to the phenylalanine, the CDR3 is 13 residues long. Just the 39-base CDR3 DNA is kept, in frame starting at base 1. The immunoSEQ assay was applied to genomic DNA for TCRB CDR3 sequencing. The study's own analysis went as follows. Patient CD8+ clones larger than 1% were compared against published virus-specific TCRB sequences, and only a few matched. Only productive TCRB rearrangements were included in the analyses. Clonality was calculated as a Shannon entropy-based productive clonality index, and a clone was defined by a unique TCRB CDR3 sequence. Repertoire overlap for a pair of samples was computed from each clone's template counts relative to total templates per sample. V-gene usage measured by flow cytometry correlated with TCRB sequencing V-gene usage, with a Spearman r of less than 0.65. TCRdb provides this immuneACCESS table in a form limited to in-frame rearrangements. Some clones are lacking; in checked studies, under half of them reflect an unresolved V gene, and why the rest are absent is not known. V, J and clone size were drawn from that table, and D and trimming were deduced from the DNA. Present in this sample are about 29,000 clones, approximately 86% of which were seen just once. The ten top clones hold more than 8% of the sample.

The table lists this clone with a count of one. What antigen it recognizes has not been identified. Qualities for individual bases were not recorded, and no much larger clone is one base off. The V and J genes are TRBV6-5 and TRBJ2-7; the D gene lacks a confident call. The source material was CD8+ T cells sorted from blood. This TCR was sampled from an adult with rheumatoid arthritis. The CDR3 region: CASSYHQDYEQYF. The nucleotide sequence is TGTGCCAGCAGTTACCACCAGGACTACGAGCAGTACTTC.